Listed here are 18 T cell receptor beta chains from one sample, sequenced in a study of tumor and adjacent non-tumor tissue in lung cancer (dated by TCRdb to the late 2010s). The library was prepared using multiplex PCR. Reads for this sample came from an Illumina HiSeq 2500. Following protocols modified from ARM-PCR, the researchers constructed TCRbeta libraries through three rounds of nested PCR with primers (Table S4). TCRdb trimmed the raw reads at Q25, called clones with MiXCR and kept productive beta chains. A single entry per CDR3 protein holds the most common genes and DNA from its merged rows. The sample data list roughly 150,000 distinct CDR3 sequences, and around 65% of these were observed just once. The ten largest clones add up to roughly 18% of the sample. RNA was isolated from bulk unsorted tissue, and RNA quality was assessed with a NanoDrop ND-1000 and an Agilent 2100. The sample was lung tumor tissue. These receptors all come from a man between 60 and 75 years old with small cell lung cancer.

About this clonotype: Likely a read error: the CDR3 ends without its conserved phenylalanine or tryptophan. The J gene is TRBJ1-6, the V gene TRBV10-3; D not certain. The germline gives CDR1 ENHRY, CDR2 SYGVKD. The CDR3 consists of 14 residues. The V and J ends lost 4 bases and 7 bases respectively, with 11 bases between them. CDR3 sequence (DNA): TGTGCCATCAGTGGGGGAGAAAAAAATTCACCCCTCCACATT. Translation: CAISGGEKNSPLHI.

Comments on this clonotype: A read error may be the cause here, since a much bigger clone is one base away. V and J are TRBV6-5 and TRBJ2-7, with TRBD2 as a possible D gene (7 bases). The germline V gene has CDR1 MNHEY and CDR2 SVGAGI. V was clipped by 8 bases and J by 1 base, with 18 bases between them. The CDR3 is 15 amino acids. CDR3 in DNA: TGTGCCAGCGGCCTGGGGGGGGCTAATTCCTACGAGCAGTACTTC. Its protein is CASGLGGANSYEQYF.

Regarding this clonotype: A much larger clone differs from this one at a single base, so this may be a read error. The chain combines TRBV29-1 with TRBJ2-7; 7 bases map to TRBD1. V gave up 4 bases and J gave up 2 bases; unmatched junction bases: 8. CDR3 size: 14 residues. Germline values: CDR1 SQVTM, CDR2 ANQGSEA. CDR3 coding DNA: TGCAGCGTTGGCCCCCCGGACAGGCCCTACGAGCAGTACTTC. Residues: CSVGPPDRPYEQYF.

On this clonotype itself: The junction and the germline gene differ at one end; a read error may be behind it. The CDR3 DNA follows: TGTGCCAGTAGCTCGATAGGGATAGGAAGCACAGATACGCAGTATTTT. Encoded protein: CASSSIGIGSTDTQYF. This chain connects TRBV11-1 to TRBJ2-3; D not certain. CDR1 and CDR2 (germline): SGHAT, FQDESV (reference sequence). CDR3 size: 16 residues.

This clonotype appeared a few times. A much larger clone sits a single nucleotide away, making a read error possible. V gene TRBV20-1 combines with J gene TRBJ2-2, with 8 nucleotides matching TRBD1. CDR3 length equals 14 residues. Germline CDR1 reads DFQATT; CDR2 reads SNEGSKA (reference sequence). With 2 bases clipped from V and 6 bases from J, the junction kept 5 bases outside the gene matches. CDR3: CSARQGANAGELFF. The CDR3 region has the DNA TGCAGTGCTAGACAGGGGGCTAACGCCGGGGAGCTGTTTTTT.

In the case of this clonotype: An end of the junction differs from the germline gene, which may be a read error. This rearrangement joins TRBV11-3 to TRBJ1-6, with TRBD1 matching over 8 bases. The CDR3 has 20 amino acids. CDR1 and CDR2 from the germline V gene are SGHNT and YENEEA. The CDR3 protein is CASSQHLDRVSTRTNSALHF. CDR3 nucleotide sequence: TGTGCCAGCAGCCAGCACCTGGACAGGGTCTCCACTCGAACAAATTCAGCCCTCCATTTT.

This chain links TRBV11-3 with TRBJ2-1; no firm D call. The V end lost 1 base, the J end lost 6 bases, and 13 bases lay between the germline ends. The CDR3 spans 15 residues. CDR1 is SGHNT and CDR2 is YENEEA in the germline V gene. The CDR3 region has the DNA TGTGCCAGCAGCTTAGGAAAGACCTGGCGCAATGAGCAGTTCTTC. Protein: CASSLGKTWRNEQFF.

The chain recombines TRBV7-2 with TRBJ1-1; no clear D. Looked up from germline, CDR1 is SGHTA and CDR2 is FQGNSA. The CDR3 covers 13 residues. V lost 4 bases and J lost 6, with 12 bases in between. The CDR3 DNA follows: TGTGCCAGCAGCTCCCTACAACGGGCTGAAGCTTTCTTT. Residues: CASSSLQRAEAFF. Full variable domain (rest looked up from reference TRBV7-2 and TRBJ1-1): GAGVSQSPSNKVTEKGKDVELRCDPISGHTALYWYRQSLGQGLEFLIYFQGNSAPDKSGLPSDRFSAERTGGSVSTLTIQRTQQEDSAVYLCASSSLQRAEAFFGQGTRLTVV.

The CDR3 loop is CSVSGHGADEQFF. In DNA, the CDR3 is TGCAGCGTCTCGGGACATGGGGCGGATGAGCAGTTCTTC. The chain carries TRBV29-1 and TRBJ2-1, with D possibly TRBD1 on 6 matching bases. V was shortened by 6 bases and J by 8 bases, with 17 bases between the two germline ends. The CDR3 covers 13 residues. Per germline, CDR1 SQVTM and CDR2 ANQGSEA.

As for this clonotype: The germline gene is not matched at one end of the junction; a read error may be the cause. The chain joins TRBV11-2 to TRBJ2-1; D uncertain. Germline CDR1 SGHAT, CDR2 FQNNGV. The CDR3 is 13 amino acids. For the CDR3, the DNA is TGTGCCAGCAGCTTCATGTTCAACAACGAGCAGTTCTTC. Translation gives CASSFMFNNEQFF.

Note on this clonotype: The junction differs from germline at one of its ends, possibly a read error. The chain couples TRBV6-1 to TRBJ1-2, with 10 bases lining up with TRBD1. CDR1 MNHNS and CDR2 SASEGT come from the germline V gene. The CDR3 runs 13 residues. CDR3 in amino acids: CVSRGTGAYGYIF. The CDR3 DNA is TGTGTCAGCAGAGGGACAGGGGCGTATGGCTACATCTTC.

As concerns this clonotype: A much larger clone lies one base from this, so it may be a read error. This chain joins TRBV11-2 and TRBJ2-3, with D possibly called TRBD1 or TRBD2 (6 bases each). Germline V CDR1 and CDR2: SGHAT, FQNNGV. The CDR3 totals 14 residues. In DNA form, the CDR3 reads TGTGCCAGCAGCTTGGGGCGGGACACAGATTCGCAGTATTTT. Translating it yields CASSLGRDTDSQYF.

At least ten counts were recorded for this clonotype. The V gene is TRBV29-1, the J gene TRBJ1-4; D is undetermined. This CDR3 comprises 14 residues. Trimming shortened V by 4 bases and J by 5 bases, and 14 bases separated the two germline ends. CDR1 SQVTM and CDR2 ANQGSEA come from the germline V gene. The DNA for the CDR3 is TGCAGCGTTGGTGAGGGCCCGGCGAATGAAAAACTGTTTTTT. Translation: CSVGEGPANEKLFF.

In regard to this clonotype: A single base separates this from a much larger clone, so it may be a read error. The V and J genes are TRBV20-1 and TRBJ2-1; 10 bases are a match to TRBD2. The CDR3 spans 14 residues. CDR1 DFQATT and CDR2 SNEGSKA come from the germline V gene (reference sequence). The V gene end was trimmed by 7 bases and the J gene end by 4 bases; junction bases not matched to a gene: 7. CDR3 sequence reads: CSVHRTSGYNEQFF. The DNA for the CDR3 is TGCAGTGTTCACCGGACTAGCGGTTACAATGAGCAGTTCTTC.

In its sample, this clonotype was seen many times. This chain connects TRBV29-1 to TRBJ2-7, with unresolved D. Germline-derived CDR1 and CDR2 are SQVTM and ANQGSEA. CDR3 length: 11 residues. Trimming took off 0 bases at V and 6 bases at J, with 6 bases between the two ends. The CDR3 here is CSVEEGGEQYF. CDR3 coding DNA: TGCAGCGTTGAAGAAGGTGGCGAGCAGTACTTC.

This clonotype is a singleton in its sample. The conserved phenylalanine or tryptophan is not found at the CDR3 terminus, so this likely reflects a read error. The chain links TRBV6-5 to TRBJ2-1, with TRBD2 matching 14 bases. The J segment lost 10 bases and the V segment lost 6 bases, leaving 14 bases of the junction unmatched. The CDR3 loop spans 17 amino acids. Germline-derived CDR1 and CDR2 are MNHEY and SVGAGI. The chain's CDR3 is CASSSGLAGAGWEEQFL. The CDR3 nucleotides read TGTGCCAGCAGCTCGGGACTAGCGGGAGCCGGGTGGGAGGAGCAGTTCCTA.

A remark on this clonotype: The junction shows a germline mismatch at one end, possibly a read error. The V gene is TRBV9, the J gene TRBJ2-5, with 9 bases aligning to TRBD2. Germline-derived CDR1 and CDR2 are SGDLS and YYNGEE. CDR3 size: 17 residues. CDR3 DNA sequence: TGTGCCAGCAGCCTCGGGGGTAGCGGGAGAGCCCAAGAGAGCCAGTACTTC. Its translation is CASSLGGSGRAQESQYF.

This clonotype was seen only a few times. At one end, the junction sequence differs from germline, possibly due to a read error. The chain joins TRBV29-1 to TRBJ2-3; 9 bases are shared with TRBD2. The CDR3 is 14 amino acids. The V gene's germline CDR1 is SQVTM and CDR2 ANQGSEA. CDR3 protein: CSGVYSGSSDMQYF. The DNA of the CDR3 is TGCAGCGGAGTTTATAGCGGGAGCTCAGATATGCAGTATTTT.